One sample yielded the 6 T cell receptor beta chains listed below, sequenced in a study of blood T cell repertoires in COVID-19. Profiled with immunoSEQ multiplex PCR; TCRdb holds only in-frame clones, not every one. Of about 54,000 clones listed, 80% to 90% were seen once; the top ten hold under 9%. The sample taken for sequencing was peripheral blood. The receptor source for this set is a man aged 50 to 60 with active COVID-19.

The chain employs TRBV4-1 and TRBJ2-3; maybe TRBD1 (6 bases). Per the germline V gene, CDR1 is MGHRA and CDR2 is YSYEKL. Deletions cut 4 bases from V and 4 bases from J, with 15 bases between. The CDR3 is 15 amino acids. CDR3 DNA: TGCGCCAGCAGCCCCACAGGGTCACGGGCAGATACGCAGTATTTT. Translated: CASSPTGSRADTQYF.

The rearrangement joins TRBV6-4 to TRBJ2-2, with 7 bases aligning to TRBD1. The length of the CDR3 is 15 residues. Germline assignment: CDR1 MRHNA and CDR2 SNTAGT. V was clipped by 9 bases and J by 3 bases; unmatched bases: 10. CDR3 coding DNA: TGTGCCAGTCGCGCCGGGACAGCTTACACCGGGGAGCTGTTTTTT. Its translation: CASRAGTAYTGELFF.

This sequence joins TRBV6-5 and TRBJ1-1; D not resolved. V was clipped by 5 bases and J by 1 base, with 2 bases between them. Germline CDR1 and CDR2: MNHEY and SVGAGI. The CDR3 is 11 amino acids. Here the CDR3 reads CASSRNTEAFF. In DNA form, the CDR3 reads TGTGCCAGCAGTCGGAACACTGAAGCTTTCTTT.

This chain uses TRBV19 with TRBJ2-1; weak D call: TRBD2 (5 bases). V lost 2 bases and J 0 bases, leaving 14 bases between the germline ends. Germline V gene lookup returns CDR1 LNHDA and CDR2 SQIVND (reference sequence). CDR3 size: 17 residues. CDR3 sequence: CASSISGVTSSYNEQFF. The CDR3 nucleotides read TGTGCCAGTAGTATATCCGGGGTTACTAGCTCCTACAATGAGCAGTTCTTC.

This clone has only a few counts. Written as DNA, the CDR3 is TGTGCCAGCAGCCGACTCTCAGGGGGGACCCTGCAGTACTTC. Amino acids: CASSRLSGGTLQYF. V gene TRBV14 combines with J gene TRBJ2-7; tentative D call: TRBD1 (7 bases). The CDR3 is 14 amino acids. Germline V gene sequence: CDR1 SGHDN, CDR2 FVKESK. The V end lost 4 bases, the J end lost 9 bases, and 19 bases lay between the germline ends.

The table lists this clone with a count of one. The J gene is TRBJ1-4, the V gene TRBV28, with D possibly matching TRBD1 (5 bases). The CDR3 runs 16 residues. V lost 2 bases and J 5 bases, leaving 15 bases between the germline ends. Per germline, CDR1 MDHEN and CDR2 SYDVKM. CDR3 protein: CASSLRGRGGNEKLFF. CDR3 bases: TGTGCCAGCAGTTTACGGGGACGGGGGGGAAATGAAAAACTGTTTTTT.